This T cell receptor beta chain was obtained from a study of T-cell memory formation after mild COVID-19. This clonotype has just a few counts. With 6 bases removed from V and 2 bases from J, the gap between germline ends came to 11 bases. The germline CDR1 and CDR2 sequences are SGHRS and YFSETQ. The CDR3 sequence is 13 residues long. TCRdb called the 5' RACE reads again in MiXCR, with one record for every CDR3 protein. The repertoire includes about 110,000 distinct CDR3 sequences, approximately 13% of them detected once, and about 27% sits in the top ten. The sample was PBMCs or a T cell subset sorted from them (not recorded which). The genes are TRBV5-1 and TRBJ1-1, with D possibly TRBD1 on 5 matching bases. The source is an adult woman who had mild COVID-19 (a few samples of this study predate the infection). Cell type and time point are not known. CDR3 in DNA: TGCGCCAGCACTCCGGGGGGAAACACTGAAGCTTTCTTT. Translation gives CASTPGGNTEAFF.